This TCR beta chain was retrieved from a study of T cell responses to AZD1222 COVID-19 vaccine. To note about this clone: Its antigen is not known.

Overall study results and limits: Two doses of AZD1222 preceded a rise in Spike-specific TCR breadth and depth. Most donors were white British and more were female, and clonal diversity was possibly underestimated. Close to half of all spike-specific TCRs reportedly target regions of the variants that are unmutated.

Here immunoSEQ multiplex PCR was the method, and the copy in TCRdb shows in-frame clones only, minus some. The table has 140,000 or so clones, around 89% seen once. V was trimmed by 3 bases and J by 5 bases, leaving 10 bases between them. Germline lookup yields CDR1 MGHDK and CDR2 SYGVNS. This CDR3 has 13 amino acids. The rearrangement uses TRBV25-1 and TRBJ1-1; no reliable D call. This sample comprised peripheral blood, obtained 28 days after the second AZD1222 dose. The source is an adult who received the AZD1222 COVID-19 vaccine. DNA for the CDR3: TGTGCCAGCAGTGATGAGGGAGGGACTGAAGCTTTCTTT. This gives the protein CASSDEGGTEAFF.